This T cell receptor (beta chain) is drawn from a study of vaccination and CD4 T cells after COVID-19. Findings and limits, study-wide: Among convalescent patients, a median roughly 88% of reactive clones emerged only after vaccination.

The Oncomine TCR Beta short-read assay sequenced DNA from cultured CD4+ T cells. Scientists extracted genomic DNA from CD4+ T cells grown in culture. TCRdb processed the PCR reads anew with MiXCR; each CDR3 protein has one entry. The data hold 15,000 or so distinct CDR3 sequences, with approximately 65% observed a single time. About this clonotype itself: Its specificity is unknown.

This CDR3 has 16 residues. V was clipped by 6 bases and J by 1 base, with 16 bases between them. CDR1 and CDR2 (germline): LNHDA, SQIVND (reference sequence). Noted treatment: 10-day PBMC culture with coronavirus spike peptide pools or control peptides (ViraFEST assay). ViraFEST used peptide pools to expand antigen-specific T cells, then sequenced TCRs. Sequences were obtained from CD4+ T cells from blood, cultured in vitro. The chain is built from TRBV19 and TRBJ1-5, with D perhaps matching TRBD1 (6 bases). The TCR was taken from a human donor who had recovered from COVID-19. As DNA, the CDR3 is TGTGCCAGTAGGATTAACAGGGTTCGGAGCAATCAGCCCCAGCATTTT. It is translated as CASRINRVRSNQPQHF. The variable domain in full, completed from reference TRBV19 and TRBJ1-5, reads DGGITQSPKYLFRKEGQNVTLSCEQNLNHDAMYWYRQDPGQGLRLIYYSQIVNDFQKGDIAEGYSVSREKKESFPLTVTSAQKNPTAFYLCASRINRVRSNQPQHFGDGTRLSIL.